The T cell receptor beta chain under discussion was sequenced for a study of shared clonotypes between healthy human individuals. The CDR3 spans 19 residues. The germline V gene encodes CDR1 SGHTA and CDR2 FQGNSA. V was cut by 3 bases and J by 4 bases, with 27 bases left in between. Profiled with immunoSEQ multiplex PCR; TCRdb holds only in-frame clones, not every one. This table holds over 2 million clones, less than 95% found once. The sequenced material came from naive CD4+ T cells from PBMCs. The subset here: CD45RA+ positively selected. The chain carries TRBV7-2 and TRBJ2-5; possible D gene TRBD2, 5 bases. This sequence originates from a man between 18 and 29 years old in good health. Some clones in this sample may be carry-over from other donors' samples. The CDR3 DNA is TGTGCCAGCAGCTTTCGGATCGGAAGGTCTTCAACTCGGGGAGAGACCCAGTACTTC. Translating gives CASSFRIGRSSTRGETQYF.